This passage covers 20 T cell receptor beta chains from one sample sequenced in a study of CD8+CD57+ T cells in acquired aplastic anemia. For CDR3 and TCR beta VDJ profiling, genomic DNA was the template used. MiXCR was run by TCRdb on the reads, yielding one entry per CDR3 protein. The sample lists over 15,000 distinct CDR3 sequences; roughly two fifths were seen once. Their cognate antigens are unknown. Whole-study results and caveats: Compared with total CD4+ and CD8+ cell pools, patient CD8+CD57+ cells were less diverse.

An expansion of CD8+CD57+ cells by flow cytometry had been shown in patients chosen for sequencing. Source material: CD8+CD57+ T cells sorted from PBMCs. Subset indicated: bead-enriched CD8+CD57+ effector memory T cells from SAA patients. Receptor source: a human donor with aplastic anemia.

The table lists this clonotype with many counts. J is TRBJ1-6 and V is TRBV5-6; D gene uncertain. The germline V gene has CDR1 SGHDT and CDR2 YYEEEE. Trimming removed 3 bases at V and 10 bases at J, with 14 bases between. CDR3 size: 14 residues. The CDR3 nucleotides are TGTGCCAGCAGCTCAGAGCTGCTGGGGTCACCCCTCCACTTT. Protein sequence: CASSSELLGSPLHF.

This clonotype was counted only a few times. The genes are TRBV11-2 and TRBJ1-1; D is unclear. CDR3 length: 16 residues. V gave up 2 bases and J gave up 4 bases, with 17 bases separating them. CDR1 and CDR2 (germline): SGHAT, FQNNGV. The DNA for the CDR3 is TGTGCCAGCAGCTTACGGCCAGCTCCCTCGAGCACTGAAGCTTTCTTT. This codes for CASSLRPAPSSTEAFF.

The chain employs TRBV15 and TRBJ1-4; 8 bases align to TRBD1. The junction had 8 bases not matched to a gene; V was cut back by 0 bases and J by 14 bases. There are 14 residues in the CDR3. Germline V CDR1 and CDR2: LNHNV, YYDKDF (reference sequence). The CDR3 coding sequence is TGTGCCACCAGCAGAGAGACAGGGGCCAGCGGGCTGTTTTTT. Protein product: CATSRETGASGLFF.

CDR3 amino acids: CASSDRDSYNEQFF. In DNA, the CDR3 is TGTGCCAGCAGTGACAGGGACTCCTACAATGAGCAGTTCTTC. The chain uses TRBV6-4 and TRBJ2-1; D is undetermined. There are 14 residues in the CDR3. Trimming pared 2 bases from V and 0 bases from J, leaving 5 bases between. Germline loops: CDR1 MRHNA, CDR2 SNTAGT.

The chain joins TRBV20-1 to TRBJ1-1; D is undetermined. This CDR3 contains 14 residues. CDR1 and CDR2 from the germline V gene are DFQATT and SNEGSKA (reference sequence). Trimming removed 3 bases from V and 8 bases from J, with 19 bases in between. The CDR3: CSASPGVGNLEAFF. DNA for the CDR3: TGCAGTGCTAGCCCCGGGGTCGGGAACCTAGAAGCTTTCTTT.

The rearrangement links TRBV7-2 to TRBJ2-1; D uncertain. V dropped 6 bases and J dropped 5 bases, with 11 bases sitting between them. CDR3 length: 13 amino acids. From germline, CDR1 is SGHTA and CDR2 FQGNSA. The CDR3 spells CASRKRRNNEQFF. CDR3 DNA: TGTGCCAGCAGAAAAAGGCGCAACAATGAGCAGTTCTTC. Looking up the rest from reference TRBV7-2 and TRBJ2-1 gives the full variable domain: GAGVSQSPSNKVTEKGKDVELRCDPISGHTALYWYRQSLGQGLEFLIYFQGNSAPDKSGLPSDRFSAERTGGSVSTLTIQRTQQEDSAVYLCASRKRRNNEQFFGPGTRLTVL.

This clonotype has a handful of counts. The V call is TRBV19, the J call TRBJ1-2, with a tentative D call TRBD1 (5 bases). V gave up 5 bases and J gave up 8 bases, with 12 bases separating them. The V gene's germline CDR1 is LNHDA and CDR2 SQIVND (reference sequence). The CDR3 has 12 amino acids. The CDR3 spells CASSLSGIGYTF. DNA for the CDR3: TGTGCCAGTAGTTTATCAGGGATCGGCTACACCTTC.

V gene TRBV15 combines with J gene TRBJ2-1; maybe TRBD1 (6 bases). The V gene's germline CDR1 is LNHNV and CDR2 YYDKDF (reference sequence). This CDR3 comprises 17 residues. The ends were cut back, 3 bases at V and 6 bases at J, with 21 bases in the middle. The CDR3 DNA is TGTGCCACCAGCAGCTCTCGCAGGGACATAATCATCAATGAGCAGTTCTTC. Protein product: CATSSSRRDIIINEQFF.

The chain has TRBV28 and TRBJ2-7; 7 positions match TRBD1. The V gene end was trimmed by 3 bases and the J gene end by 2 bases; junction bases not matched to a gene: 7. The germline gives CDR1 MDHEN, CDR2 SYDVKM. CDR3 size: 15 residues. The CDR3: CASSFYSGTAYEQYF. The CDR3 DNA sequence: TGTGCCAGCAGTTTTTATTCGGGGACAGCCTACGAGCAGTACTTC.

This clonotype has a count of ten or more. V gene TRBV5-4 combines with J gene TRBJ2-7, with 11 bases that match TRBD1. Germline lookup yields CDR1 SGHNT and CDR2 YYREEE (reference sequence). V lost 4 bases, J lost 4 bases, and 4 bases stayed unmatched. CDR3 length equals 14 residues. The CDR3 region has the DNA TGTGCCAGCAGCGTCGGGACAGGGGGATACGAGCAGTACTTC. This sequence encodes CASSVGTGGYEQYF.

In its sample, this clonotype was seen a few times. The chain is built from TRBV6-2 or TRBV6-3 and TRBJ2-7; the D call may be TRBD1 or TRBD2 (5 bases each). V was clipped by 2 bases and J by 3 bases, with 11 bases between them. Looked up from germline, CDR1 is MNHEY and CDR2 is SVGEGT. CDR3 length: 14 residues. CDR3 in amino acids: CASSYGTGNYEQYF. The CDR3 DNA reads TGTGCCAGCAGTTACGGGACCGGTAACTACGAGCAGTACTTC.

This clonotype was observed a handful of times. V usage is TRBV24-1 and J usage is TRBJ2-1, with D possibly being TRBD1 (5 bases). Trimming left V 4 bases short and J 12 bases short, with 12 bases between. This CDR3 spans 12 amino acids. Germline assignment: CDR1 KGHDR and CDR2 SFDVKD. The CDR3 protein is CATSDSRVRQFF. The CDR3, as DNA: TGTGCCACCAGTGACTCCAGGGTAAGGCAGTTCTTC.

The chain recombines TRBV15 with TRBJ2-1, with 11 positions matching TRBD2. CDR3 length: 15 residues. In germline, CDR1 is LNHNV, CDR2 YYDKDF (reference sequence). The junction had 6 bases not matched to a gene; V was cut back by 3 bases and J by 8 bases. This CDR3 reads CATSSFYSGGDEQFF. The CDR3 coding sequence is TGTGCCACCAGCAGCTTCTATAGCGGGGGGGATGAGCAGTTCTTC.

CDR3 protein: CASSRQGASTDTQYF. The CDR3 bases are TGTGCCAGCAGTCGACAGGGGGCGAGCACAGATACGCAGTATTTT. The chain uses TRBV2 and TRBJ2-3, with 10 bases lining up with TRBD1. CDR3 size: 15 residues. V shed 5 bases, J shed 0 bases, and the junction held 2 bases outside the gene matches. Looked up from germline, CDR1 is SNHLY and CDR2 is FYNNEI.

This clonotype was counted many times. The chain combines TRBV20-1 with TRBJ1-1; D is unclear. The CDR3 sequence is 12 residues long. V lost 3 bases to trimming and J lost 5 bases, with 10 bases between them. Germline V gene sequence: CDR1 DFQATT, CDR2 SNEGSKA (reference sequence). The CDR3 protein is CSASEDGTEAFF. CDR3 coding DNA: TGCAGTGCTAGTGAGGACGGGACTGAAGCTTTCTTT.

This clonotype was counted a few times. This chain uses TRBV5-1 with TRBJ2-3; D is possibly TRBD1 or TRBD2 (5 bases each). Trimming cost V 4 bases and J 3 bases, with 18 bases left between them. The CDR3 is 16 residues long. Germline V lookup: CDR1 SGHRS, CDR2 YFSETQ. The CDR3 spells CASSRQGPTGTDTQYF. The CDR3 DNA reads TGCGCCAGCAGCCGTCAGGGACCGACGGGAACAGATACGCAGTATTTT.

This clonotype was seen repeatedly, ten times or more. CDR3 sequence reads: CASSYRSGTEVYEQYF. CDR3 DNA sequence: TGTGCCAGCAGCTACCGATCCGGGACAGAGGTCTACGAGCAGTACTTC. V and J are TRBV11-2 and TRBJ2-7, with 7 bases that match TRBD1. The CDR3 has 16 amino acids. The J segment lost 3 bases and the V segment lost 4 bases, leaving 12 bases of the junction unmatched. Looked up from germline, CDR1 is SGHAT and CDR2 is FQNNGV.

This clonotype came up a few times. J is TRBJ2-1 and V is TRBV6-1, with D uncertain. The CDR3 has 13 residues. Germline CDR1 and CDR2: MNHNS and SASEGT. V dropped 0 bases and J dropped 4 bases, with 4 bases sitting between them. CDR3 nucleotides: TGTGCCAGCAGTGAAGCTGAGTACAATGAGCAGTTCTTC. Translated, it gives CASSEAEYNEQFF.

The CDR3 DNA sequence: TGTGCCAGCAGCTTAGCCCTGGCCTTCAATGAGCAGTTCTTC. Translating it yields CASSLALAFNEQFF. J is TRBJ2-1 and V is TRBV7-2; unclear D gene. The V gene's germline CDR1 is SGHTA and CDR2 FQGNSA. The CDR3 has 14 residues. With 0 bases removed from V and 6 bases from J, the gap between germline ends came to 9 bases.

CDR3 residues: CASSGTGNTIYF. The CDR3 DNA reads TGTGCCAGCAGCGGCACGGGAAACACCATATATTTT. V usage is TRBV7-9 and J usage is TRBJ1-3; D unclear. CDR1 and CDR2 (germline): SEHNR, FQNEAQ (reference sequence). V gave up 5 bases and J gave up 4 bases, with 6 bases separating them. The CDR3 is 12 residues long.